A selection of T cell receptor beta chains follows, all from one sample in a study of T cell responses to AZD1222 COVID-19 vaccine. The repertoire was sequenced with immunoSEQ multiplex PCR; TCRdb's copy has only in-frame clones and lacks some. The data contain 110,000 to 150,000 clones, approximately 88% of them singletons. Sequencing used peripheral blood, obtained on day 0 of AZD1222 vaccination. These receptors came from an adult in good health. CDR3s include the opening cysteine and the closing phenylalanine or tryptophan. The D gene is left open where the match is weak.

.,TRBV6-8,TRBJ1-1,CASSYPVRVSRTMNTEAFF
.,TRBV18,TRBJ2-3,CASSPGRFLSTDTQYF
.,TRBV5-6,TRBJ1-6,CASSLRARNSPLHF
TRBD1,TRBV28,TRBJ1-5,CASRQPGQGALSNQPQHF
.,TRBV29-1,TRBJ2-3,CSVVYFTTDTQYF
.,TRBV5-4,TRBJ1-3,CASSLQGTGNTIYF
.,TRBV3-1/TRBV3-2,TRBJ1-2,CASSQGLRTNYGYTF
.,TRBV19,TRBJ2-7,CASSIDHRGPIREQYF
.,TRBV6-5,TRBJ1-6,CASSYSARGYNSPLHF
TRBD2,TRBV5-1,TRBJ2-7,CASSGGLALYEQYF
.,TRBV5-6,TRBJ2-1,CASSLGQSNEQFF
TRBD1,TRBV7-9,TRBJ1-1,CASRQDRGGTEAFF
.,TRBV19,TRBJ2-3,CASNTLGGLVTDTQYF
TRBD1,TRBV6-1,TRBJ1-1,CASSELGRGPGTEAFF
.,TRBV18,TRBJ1-6,CASSPNWSGGSPLHF
TRBD1,TRBV3-1/TRBV3-2,TRBJ2-7,CASSQLPGQGDYEQYF
.,TRBV6-5,TRBJ1-5,CASTEGSGQPQHF
TRBD1,TRBV29-1,TRBJ1-1,CSAAGQATQAFF
TRBD1,TRBV28,TRBJ1-1,CASSPRDRQNTEAFF
.,TRBV28,TRBJ2-5,CASSLTAVPDDETQYF
.,TRBV18,TRBJ2-3,CASSPRGDTTDTQYF
.,TRBV7-2,TRBJ2-1,CASSLFRTGFDEQFF
.,TRBV5-6,TRBJ1-1,CASSSVGVEAFF
TRBD1,TRBV19,TRBJ1-4,CASSIQGGEKLFF
.,TRBV4-1,TRBJ2-7,CASSQDSQTPYEQYF
TRBD1,TRBV27,TRBJ2-3,CASSPRQGNTDTQYF
.,TRBV6-5,TRBJ2-2,CASSIGADTGELFF
.,TRBV5-5,TRBJ1-5,CASSLWGNQPQHF
.,TRBV13,TRBJ2-7,CASSGPIWHEQYF
TRBD1,TRBV5-5,TRBJ1-2,CASRVGTGRIYGYTF
.,TRBV7-9,TRBJ1-3,CASSFGGSGNTIYF
TRBD2,TRBV4-1,TRBJ2-2,CASSQDPGGPPTGELFF
.,TRBV20-1,TRBJ1-4,CSASHGVREKLFF
TRBD1,TRBV4-1,TRBJ2-3,CASSRRGQMEDTQYF
TRBD1,TRBV2,TRBJ2-3,CASRRGGRPSTDTQYF
.,TRBV14,TRBJ2-7,CASSQGGPSLYEQYF
.,TRBV27,TRBJ2-1,CASSATGLDEQFF
.,TRBV5-1,TRBJ2-3,CASEQGLGDTQYF
.,TRBV27,TRBJ2-7,CASSLSWGSPSEQYF
TRBD2,TRBV7-7,TRBJ2-1,CASSLAGGPYNEQFF
TRBD2,TRBV6-4,TRBJ2-3,CASSPAGGSTDTQYF
.,TRBV6-2/TRBV6-3,TRBJ1-2,CASSGLPAGGYTF
.,TRBV4-1,TRBJ2-5,CASSQGPSIGTQYF
TRBD2,TRBV5-1,TRBJ2-7,CASSLVLAGISYEQYF
.,TRBV4-3,TRBJ2-6,CASNQERGSSGANVLTF
.,TRBV12-3/TRBV12-4,TRBJ2-4,CASSGITQYF
TRBD1,TRBV11-2,TRBJ1-5,CASSPTGSGNQPQHF
.,TRBV9,TRBJ2-7,CASSPLGTGTEQYF
.,TRBV7-2,TRBJ2-7,CASSPKGRGKTYEQYF
.,TRBV15,TRBJ1-2,CATSSDGWDGYTF